This T cell receptor beta chain came from a study of OX40 agonist ivuxolimab in advanced cancers. Study-wide findings and caveats: Low normalized T-cell clonal expansion was additionally recorded for some nonresponders. CD8+ T cells showed, on average, more clonal expansion than CD4+ cells.

The length of the CDR3 is 13 residues. Points on this clone: The antigen is unknown.

Libraries were prepared by immunoSEQ multiplex PCR; TCRdb keeps only in-frame clonotypes and omits some of them. The table includes under 85,000 clones, under 90% detected once. This chain joins TRBV1 and TRBJ2-3; TRBD2 is the table's D call, not checked against the DNA. TRBV1 is listed as a pseudogene. The clonotype comes from an adult with an advanced solid tumor such as melanoma, head and neck, liver or kidney cancer. Sequencing was performed on CD4+ or CD8+ T cells sorted from blood, taken in a trial of the OX40 agonist ivuxolimab. CDR3 amino acids: CTSSPRRADTQYF. As DNA, the CDR3 is TGCACCAGCAGCCCCCGCCGAGCAGATACGCAGTATTTT.